A selection of T cell receptor beta chains follows, all from one sample in a study of T cells in Graves' hyperthyroidism and ophthalmopathy. In TCRdb, the multiplex PCR reads were re-called with MiXCR into one record per CDR3 protein. The sample has 500,000 or so distinct CDR3 sequences, more than 15% seen once. Specimen: blood. All receptors come from a woman younger than 35 with Graves' ophthalmopathy. The CDR3 runs from the conserved cysteine through the conserved F or W. Fields, in order: J gene, D gene, V gene, clone size, CDR3 DNA, CDR3 protein. The D gene is left open where the match is weak. Part of the rows lack a size; the others show once, few, many or a class for expanded clones.

j_gene: TRBJ2-7
d_gene: .
v_gene: TRBV27
abundance: many
CDR3nt: TGTGCCAGCTCAGACGGACTCTCCTACGAGCAGTACTTC
CDR3aa: CASSDGLSYEQYF

j_gene: TRBJ2-3
d_gene: TRBD2
v_gene: TRBV4-3
abundance: .
CDR3nt: TGCGCCAGCAGCCAGAGGAGAGCGGGAGGGCCTCATACGCAGTATTTT
CDR3aa: CASSQRRAGGPHTQYF

j_gene: TRBJ1-5
d_gene: .
v_gene: TRBV18
abundance: .
CDR3nt: TGTGCCAGCTCCCCGGACAATGTGGGGGCTCAGCCCCAGCATTTT
CDR3aa: CASSPDNVGAQPQHF

j_gene: TRBJ2-3
d_gene: .
v_gene: TRBV20-1
abundance: .
CDR3nt: TGCAGTGCTAGCAGTTACACAGATACGCAGTATTTT
CDR3aa: CSASSYTDTQYF

j_gene: TRBJ1-5
d_gene: .
v_gene: TRBV20-1
abundance: many
CDR3nt: TGCAGTGCCTTAGTTACAGGGAACAATCAGCCCCAGCATTTT
CDR3aa: CSALVTGNNQPQHF

j_gene: TRBJ2-1
d_gene: TRBD2
v_gene: TRBV30
abundance: many
CDR3nt: TGTGCCTGGAGTAAGACAGGGAGGATGGGACTAGCGTACAATGAGCAGTTCTTC
CDR3aa: CAWSKTGRMGLAYNEQFF

j_gene: TRBJ2-7
d_gene: .
v_gene: TRBV27
abundance: many
CDR3nt: TGTGCCAGCAGTCCCCTCCAGGGTACCTACGAGCAGTACTTC
CDR3aa: CASSPLQGTYEQYF

j_gene: TRBJ1-1
d_gene: .
v_gene: TRBV2
abundance: many
CDR3nt: TGTGCCAGCGGACCGGGCGCCAACACTGAAGCTTTCTTT
CDR3aa: CASGPGANTEAFF

j_gene: TRBJ2-3
d_gene: TRBD2
v_gene: TRBV6-4
abundance: few
CDR3nt: TGTGCCAGCAGTGCAGGCTCCGGGACTAGCGGGGGGGCAGATACGCAGTATTTT
CDR3aa: CASSAGSGTSGGADTQYF

j_gene: TRBJ2-2
d_gene: .
v_gene: TRBV5-4
abundance: .
CDR3nt: TGTGCCAGCAGCTTGGGGGTACAGGAGACCGGGGAGCTGTTTTTT
CDR3aa: CASSLGVQETGELFF

j_gene: TRBJ2-1
d_gene: .
v_gene: TRBV7-9
abundance: .
CDR3nt: TGTGCCAGCAGCTTAGCCGGAGGGACAATCTCCTACAATGAGCAGTTCTTC
CDR3aa: CASSLAGGTISYNEQFF

j_gene: TRBJ1-1
d_gene: .
v_gene: TRBV28
abundance: .
CDR3nt: TGTGCCAGCAGTGCCGCCTATCGGAACACTGAAGCTTTCTTT
CDR3aa: CASSAAYRNTEAFF

j_gene: TRBJ2-1
d_gene: TRBD2
v_gene: TRBV6-1
abundance: .
CDR3nt: TGTGCCAGCAGCCGGGGAGCGGGAGGGCGGGTAAATGAGCAGTTCTTC
CDR3aa: CASSRGAGGRVNEQFF

j_gene: TRBJ1-3
d_gene: .
v_gene: TRBV6-1
abundance: .
CDR3nt: TGTGCCACCGCCCCAGGCCGCTACTCTGGAAACACCATATATTTT
CDR3aa: CATAPGRYSGNTIYF

j_gene: TRBJ2-2
d_gene: .
v_gene: TRBV20-1
abundance: few
CDR3nt: TGCAGTGCTTCCCGGGGTAGCGGTACCGGGGAGCTGTTTTTT
CDR3aa: CSASRGSGTGELFF

j_gene: TRBJ1-2
d_gene: .
v_gene: TRBV6-1
abundance: .
CDR3nt: TGTGCCAGCAGTGACAGGAAAGACTATGGCTACACCTTC
CDR3aa: CASSDRKDYGYTF

j_gene: TRBJ2-5
d_gene: .
v_gene: TRBV5-8
abundance: many
CDR3nt: TGTGCCAGCAGCTTGGCACAGCGGGAGACCCAGTACTTC
CDR3aa: CASSLAQRETQYF

j_gene: TRBJ1-1
d_gene: .
v_gene: TRBV28
abundance: many
CDR3nt: TGTGCCAGCAGGGACGTAGGAACTGAAGCTTTCTTT
CDR3aa: CASRDVGTEAFF

j_gene: TRBJ2-7
d_gene: .
v_gene: TRBV20-1
abundance: many
CDR3nt: TGCAGTGCCGCCCGGGGCGGACTCACCTACGAGCAGTACTTC
CDR3aa: CSAARGGLTYEQYF

j_gene: TRBJ1-2
d_gene: .
v_gene: TRBV6-1
abundance: .
CDR3nt: TGTGCCAGCAGTCCACAGGGTTTACATGGCTACACCTTC
CDR3aa: CASSPQGLHGYTF

j_gene: TRBJ2-7
d_gene: .
v_gene: TRBV5-1
abundance: few
CDR3nt: TGCGCCAGCAGCTTGGTTCTAGGGGAAACCTACGAGCAGTACTTC
CDR3aa: CASSLVLGETYEQYF

j_gene: TRBJ2-5
d_gene: .
v_gene: TRBV2
abundance: many
CDR3nt: TGTGCCAGCAGTGTGATACAGGGTCCAGAGACCCAGTACTTC
CDR3aa: CASSVIQGPETQYF

j_gene: TRBJ1-6
d_gene: TRBD1
v_gene: TRBV5-1
abundance: once
CDR3nt: TGCGCCAGCAGCGTAGACAGGGGGTCTTATTCACCCCTCCACTTT
CDR3aa: CASSVDRGSYSPLHF

j_gene: TRBJ2-5
d_gene: .
v_gene: TRBV3-1
abundance: many
CDR3nt: TGTGCCAGCAGCCCCGGAGCGACTCGAGGGTCGGAGACCCAGTACTTC
CDR3aa: CASSPGATRGSETQYF

j_gene: TRBJ1-4
d_gene: .
v_gene: TRBV19
abundance: .
CDR3nt: TGTGCCAGTAGTAAGACAGTTGCAACTAATGAAAAACTGTTTTTT
CDR3aa: CASSKTVATNEKLFF

j_gene: TRBJ2-7
d_gene: TRBD1
v_gene: TRBV28
abundance: .
CDR3nt: TGTGCCAGCAGTTTAGTCCCGGGACAGGGCTTAGACGAGCAGTACTTC
CDR3aa: CASSLVPGQGLDEQYF

j_gene: TRBJ1-1
d_gene: .
v_gene: TRBV28
abundance: few
CDR3nt: TGTGCCAGCAGTTTATTACGGGCCGAAGCTTTCTTT
CDR3aa: CASSLLRAEAFF

j_gene: TRBJ2-5
d_gene: .
v_gene: TRBV7-9
abundance: .
CDR3nt: TGTGCCAGCAGCTTATTCTTAGGCCAAGAGACCCAGTACTTC
CDR3aa: CASSLFLGQETQYF

j_gene: TRBJ1-5
d_gene: .
v_gene: TRBV4-1
abundance: few
CDR3nt: TGCGCCAGCAGACGGGAGTTAAATAGCAATCAGCCCCAGCATTTT
CDR3aa: CASRRELNSNQPQHF

j_gene: TRBJ1-1
d_gene: TRBD1
v_gene: TRBV6-1
abundance: many
CDR3nt: TGTGCCAGCAGTGGGAGTGACAGGGCGATCGCTGAAGCTTTCTTT
CDR3aa: CASSGSDRAIAEAFF

j_gene: TRBJ2-7
d_gene: TRBD2
v_gene: TRBV6-2/TRBV6-3
abundance: few
CDR3nt: TGTGCCAGCAGGTCCCCCGGGGGGGCGCGGGACTACGAGCAGTACTTC
CDR3aa: CASRSPGGARDYEQYF

j_gene: TRBJ1-2
d_gene: .
v_gene: TRBV12-3/TRBV12-4
abundance: .
CDR3nt: TGTGCCAGCAGTTACGTGGTTAACTATGGCTACACCTTC
CDR3aa: CASSYVVNYGYTF

j_gene: TRBJ1-1
d_gene: TRBD1
v_gene: TRBV27
abundance: many
CDR3nt: TGTGCCAGCAGTGTTCAGGGGGCTGGGATGAACACTGAAGCTTTCTTT
CDR3aa: CASSVQGAGMNTEAFF

j_gene: TRBJ2-3
d_gene: TRBD1
v_gene: TRBV5-1
abundance: many
CDR3nt: TGCGCCAGCAGCTCGGGGACAGGCGATACGCAGTATTTT
CDR3aa: CASSSGTGDTQYF

j_gene: TRBJ2-5
d_gene: TRBD1
v_gene: TRBV13
abundance: many
CDR3nt: TGTGCCAGCAGCACAGGACAGGGCCAAGAGACCCAGTACTTC
CDR3aa: CASSTGQGQETQYF

j_gene: TRBJ1-1
d_gene: .
v_gene: TRBV5-5
abundance: many
CDR3nt: TGTGCCAGCAGCTTGTTCATAGCGAACACTGAAGCTTTCTTT
CDR3aa: CASSLFIANTEAFF

j_gene: TRBJ2-7
d_gene: .
v_gene: TRBV5-1
abundance: few
CDR3nt: TGCGCCAGCAGCTTGGATTGGACTGCCACCTACGAGCAGTACTTC
CDR3aa: CASSLDWTATYEQYF

j_gene: TRBJ2-1
d_gene: .
v_gene: TRBV28
abundance: .
CDR3nt: TGTGCCAGCAGTTTATCGGGGGGCGCGCACAATGAGCAGTTCTTC
CDR3aa: CASSLSGGAHNEQFF

j_gene: TRBJ2-5
d_gene: TRBD1
v_gene: TRBV10-3
abundance: .
CDR3nt: TGTGCCATCAGTGAGTCGGGACAGGCGGGGACCCAGTACTTC
CDR3aa: CAISESGQAGTQYF

j_gene: TRBJ2-7
d_gene: .
v_gene: TRBV28
abundance: few
CDR3nt: TGTGCCAGCCGACTCTCCTACGAGCAGTACTTC
CDR3aa: CASRLSYEQYF

j_gene: TRBJ1-5
d_gene: .
v_gene: TRBV12-3/TRBV12-4
abundance: few
CDR3nt: TGTGCCAGCAGTTTACAGGCTTATAGCAATCAGCCCCAGCATTTT
CDR3aa: CASSLQAYSNQPQHF

j_gene: TRBJ1-3
d_gene: .
v_gene: TRBV6-1
abundance: once
CDR3nt: TGTGCCATCATGGAGGGGCCCTACTCTGGAAACACCATATATTTT
CDR3aa: CAIMEGPYSGNTIYF

j_gene: TRBJ2-7
d_gene: TRBD1
v_gene: TRBV11-2
abundance: many
CDR3nt: TGTGCCAGCAGCTCAACGACAGGGGACTCCTACGAGCAGTACTTC
CDR3aa: CASSSTTGDSYEQYF

j_gene: TRBJ1-6
d_gene: .
v_gene: TRBV7-9
abundance: few
CDR3nt: TGTGCCAGCAGCCCAAGATACAGTGACTCCTATAATTCACCCCTCCACTTT
CDR3aa: CASSPRYSDSYNSPLHF

j_gene: TRBJ1-2
d_gene: .
v_gene: TRBV28
abundance: .
CDR3nt: TGTGCCAGCAGTTTCGCCGAATATGGCTACACCTTC
CDR3aa: CASSFAEYGYTF

j_gene: TRBJ2-7
d_gene: .
v_gene: TRBV20-1
abundance: .
CDR3nt: TGCAGTACTACGAGACCTCAGGGTCTGAACGAGCAGTACTTC
CDR3aa: CSTTRPQGLNEQYF

j_gene: TRBJ1-4
d_gene: .
v_gene: TRBV10-3
abundance: .
CDR3nt: TGTGCCAGCAGCGTGGGGGCAAGGAATGAAAAACTGTTTTTT
CDR3aa: CASSVGARNEKLFF

j_gene: TRBJ2-1
d_gene: TRBD2
v_gene: TRBV6-2/TRBV6-3
abundance: .
CDR3nt: TGTGCCAGCAGTTACCCGAACATAGCGGGAGGGCCTGAGCAGTTCTTC
CDR3aa: CASSYPNIAGGPEQFF

j_gene: TRBJ2-2
d_gene: .
v_gene: TRBV6-2/TRBV6-3
abundance: many
CDR3nt: TGTGCCAGCAGTTACTTGGCCCAGGCCGGGGAGCTGTTTTTT
CDR3aa: CASSYLAQAGELFF

j_gene: TRBJ1-2
d_gene: TRBD1
v_gene: TRBV19
abundance: .
CDR3nt: TGTGCCACCGGACAGGGCGGCCCCATCTCCTATGGCTACACCTTC
CDR3aa: CATGQGGPISYGYTF

j_gene: TRBJ1-4
d_gene: .
v_gene: TRBV2
abundance: few
CDR3nt: TGTGCCACCGAAGCGATGGGCGGAAAACTGTTTTTT
CDR3aa: CATEAMGGKLFF

j_gene: TRBJ1-5
d_gene: TRBD1
v_gene: TRBV5-1
abundance: .
CDR3nt: TGCGCCAGCAGCTTGGGCGGACAGGGACTCAATCAGCCCCAGCATTTT
CDR3aa: CASSLGGQGLNQPQHF

j_gene: TRBJ1-5
d_gene: TRBD1
v_gene: TRBV9
abundance: few
CDR3nt: TGTGCCAGCAGCCAAGGGGGTAGGGGGCTTCAGCCCCAGCATTTT
CDR3aa: CASSQGGRGLQPQHF

j_gene: TRBJ1-5
d_gene: .
v_gene: TRBV28
abundance: .
CDR3nt: TGTGCCTCCAACAGTGGGTATAGCAATCAGCCCCAGCATTTT
CDR3aa: CASNSGYSNQPQHF

j_gene: TRBJ1-1
d_gene: TRBD1
v_gene: TRBV20-1
abundance: many
CDR3nt: TGCAGTGCTAGCTTAAGGGGGCTGGGAGCTTTCTTT
CDR3aa: CSASLRGLGAFF

j_gene: TRBJ1-2
d_gene: .
v_gene: TRBV3-1
abundance: .
CDR3nt: TGTGCCAGCAGCCGAAGTCAGGGTAGTGGCTACACCTTC
CDR3aa: CASSRSQGSGYTF

j_gene: TRBJ2-3
d_gene: TRBD2
v_gene: TRBV5-1
abundance: many
CDR3nt: TGCGCCAGCAGCTTGGAGAACAGCGGGAGCGCAGATACGCAGTATTTT
CDR3aa: CASSLENSGSADTQYF

j_gene: TRBJ1-1
d_gene: TRBD1
v_gene: TRBV6-1
abundance: .
CDR3nt: TGTGCCAGCAGTGGGACAGGTGGCCCCGCGGGGACTGAAGCTTTCTTT
CDR3aa: CASSGTGGPAGTEAFF

j_gene: TRBJ2-6
d_gene: .
v_gene: TRBV6-1
abundance: .
CDR3nt: TGTGCCAGCAGTGAAGCGGGTCGGGAACTCTCTGGGGCCAACGTCCTGACTTTC
CDR3aa: CASSEAGRELSGANVLTF

j_gene: TRBJ2-7
d_gene: TRBD1
v_gene: TRBV28
abundance: .
CDR3nt: TGTGCCAGCAGTGAATTACGCGGGACAGGGGGGGAGCAGTACTTC
CDR3aa: CASSELRGTGGEQYF